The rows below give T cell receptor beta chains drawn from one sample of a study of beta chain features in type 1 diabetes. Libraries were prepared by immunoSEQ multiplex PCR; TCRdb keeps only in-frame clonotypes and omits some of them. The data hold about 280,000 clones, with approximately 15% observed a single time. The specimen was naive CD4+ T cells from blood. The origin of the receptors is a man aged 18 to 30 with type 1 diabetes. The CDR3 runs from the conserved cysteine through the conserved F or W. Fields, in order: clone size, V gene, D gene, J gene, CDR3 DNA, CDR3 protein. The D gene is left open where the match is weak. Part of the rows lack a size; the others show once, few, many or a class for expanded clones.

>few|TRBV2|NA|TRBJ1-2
TGTGCCAGCAGGTACAGAACCTCCTATGGCTACACCTTC
CASRYRTSYGYTF
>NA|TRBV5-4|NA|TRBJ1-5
TGTGCCAGCAGCTTCCCAAATCAGCCCCAGCATTTT
CASSFPNQPQHF
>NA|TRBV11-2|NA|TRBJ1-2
TGTGCCAGCAGCTACTTCCAGCGGGGAGGAGGCTACACCTTC
CASSYFQRGGGYTF
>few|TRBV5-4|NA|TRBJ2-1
TGTGCCAGCAGCTTAGGGGGGGGGTTCTACAATGAGCAGTTCTTC
CASSLGGGFYNEQFF
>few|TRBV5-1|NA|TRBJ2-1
TGCGCCAGCAGCCCGGGGATCGACAATGAGCAGTTCTTC
CASSPGIDNEQFF
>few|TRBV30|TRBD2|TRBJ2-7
TGTGCCTGGAGTGCGGGGACTAGCCCTTTATACGAGCAGTACTTC
CAWSAGTSPLYEQYF
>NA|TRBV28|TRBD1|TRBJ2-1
TGTGCCAGCAGTTTCTTGAAACTAGGGGGCAGCTCCTACAATGAGCAGTTCTTC
CASSFLKLGGSSYNEQFF
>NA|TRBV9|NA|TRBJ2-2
TGTGCCAGCAGCGTAGGGGTTAGCGGACCAACACGGAACACCGGGGAGCTGTTTTTT
CASSVGVSGPTRNTGELFF
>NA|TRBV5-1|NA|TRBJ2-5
TGCGCCAGCAGCTTAGGGGGACAAGAGACCCAGTACTTC
CASSLGGQETQYF
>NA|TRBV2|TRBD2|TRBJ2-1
TGTGCCAGCAGCCCGAGACTAGCGGGAGTCCAGCGGAATGAGCAGTTCTTC
CASSPRLAGVQRNEQFF
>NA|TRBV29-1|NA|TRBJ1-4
TGCAGCGTGAGCAGGCTGACTAATGAAAAACTGTTTTTT
CSVSRLTNEKLFF
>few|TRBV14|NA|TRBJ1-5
TGTGCCAGCAGCCAAGGAAACAGGGTCCAGCCCCAGCATTTT
CASSQGNRVQPQHF
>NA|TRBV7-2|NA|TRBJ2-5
TGTGCCAGCAGCTTCGGAGGCAGGGGAGAGACCCAGTACTTC
CASSFGGRGETQYF
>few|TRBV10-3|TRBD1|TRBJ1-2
TGTGCCATCAGGGGACAGGATCATGGCTACACCTTC
CAIRGQDHGYTF
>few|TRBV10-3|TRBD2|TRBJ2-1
TGTGCCATCGGGGCCGGGACTAGCGGGAAGGGTGAGCAGTTCTTC
CAIGAGTSGKGEQFF
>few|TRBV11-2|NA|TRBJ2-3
TGTGCCAGCAGCTCTCGACAGGCCAGCACAGATACGCAGTATTTT
CASSSRQASTDTQYF
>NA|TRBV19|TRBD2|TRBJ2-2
TGTGCCAGTAGTACCAGCGGGACCAACACCGGGGAGCTGTTTTTT
CASSTSGTNTGELFF
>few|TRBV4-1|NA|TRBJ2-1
TGCGCCAGCAGCCCCGGACTACCAGGCTACAATGAGCAGTTCTTC
CASSPGLPGYNEQFF
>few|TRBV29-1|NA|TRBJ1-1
TGCAGCGTCCGGGGTTTGAACACTGAAGCTTTCTTT
CSVRGLNTEAFF
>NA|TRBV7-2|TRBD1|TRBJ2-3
TGTGCCAGCAGCAGGGGGCGTGATACGCAGTATTTT
CASSRGRDTQYF
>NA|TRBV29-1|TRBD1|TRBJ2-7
TGCAGCGTTGAAGAGGGGGACAGGGCCACCTACGAGCAGTACTTC
CSVEEGDRATYEQYF
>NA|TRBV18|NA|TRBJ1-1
TGTGCCAGCTCCCGGAGTGACACTGAAGCTTTCTTT
CASSRSDTEAFF
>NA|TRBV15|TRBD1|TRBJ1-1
TGTGCCACCAGCAGAGTACAGGGGATAGCTGAAGCTTTCTTT
CATSRVQGIAEAFF
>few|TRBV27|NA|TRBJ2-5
TGTGCCAGCAGTTTTAATCGGGGAGGATTTGAGACCCAGTACTTC
CASSFNRGGFETQYF
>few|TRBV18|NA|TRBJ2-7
TGTGCCAGCTCACCACCGGCATCCTACGAGCAGTACTTC
CASSPPASYEQYF
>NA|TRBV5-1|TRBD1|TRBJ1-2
TGCGCCAGCAGCTTGTCTACAGGGGCCCCTGGCTACACCTTC
CASSLSTGAPGYTF
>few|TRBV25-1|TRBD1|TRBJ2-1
TGTGCCAGCAGTGAAAGGGCAGGGGGGTTCTTC
CASSERAGGFF
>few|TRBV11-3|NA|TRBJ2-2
TGTGCCAGCAGCTTAGGTCAGGGTTCCCCATCGAACACCGGGGAGCTGTTTTTT
CASSLGQGSPSNTGELFF
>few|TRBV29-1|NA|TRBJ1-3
TGCAGCGTTGAACCAGGCATCTCTGGAAACACCATATATTTT
CSVEPGISGNTIYF
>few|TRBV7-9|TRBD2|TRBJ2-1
TGTGCCAGCAGCTTTGTGCTAGCGGGAGGGCTCAATGAGCAGTTCTTC
CASSFVLAGGLNEQFF
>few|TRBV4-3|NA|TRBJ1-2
TGCGCCAGCAGCCAAGGGTCTACTAACTATGGCTACACCTTC
CASSQGSTNYGYTF
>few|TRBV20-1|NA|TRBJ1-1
TGCAGTGCTAGGTCGTTACGGAGGAACTTCTTT
CSARSLRRNFF
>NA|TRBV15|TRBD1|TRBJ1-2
TGTGCCACCAGCAGAGATTCAGGGGGCGCCGGCTATGGCTACACCTTC
CATSRDSGGAGYGYTF
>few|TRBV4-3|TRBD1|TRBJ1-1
TGCGCCAGCAGCCAGGCCCACAGGGGGGGAACTGAAGCTTTCTTT
CASSQAHRGGTEAFF
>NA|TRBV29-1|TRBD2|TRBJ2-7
TGCAGCGTAGCGGGAGCCCCCTACGAGCAGTACTTC
CSVAGAPYEQYF
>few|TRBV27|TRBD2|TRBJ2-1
TGTGCCAGCAGTGAAGGACTAGCGGGAGGGCGTGAGCAGTTCTTC
CASSEGLAGGREQFF
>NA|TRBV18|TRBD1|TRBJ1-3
TGTGCCAGCTCGACGACCACAGGGGACTCTGGAAACACCATATATTTT
CASSTTTGDSGNTIYF
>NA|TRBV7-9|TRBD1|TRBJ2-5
TGTGCCAGCAGCTTGGTAACCGGGACAGGGAGGAAGACCCAGTACTTC
CASSLVTGTGRKTQYF
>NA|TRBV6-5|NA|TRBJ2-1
TGTGCCAGCAGTTACGGCAGGGTATTTTCCTACAATGAGCAGTTCTTC
CASSYGRVFSYNEQFF
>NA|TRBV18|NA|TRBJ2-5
TGTGCCAGCTCACCCACAGAACAAGAGACCCAGTACTTC
CASSPTEQETQYF
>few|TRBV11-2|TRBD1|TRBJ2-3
TGTGCCAGCAGCGTGTTGGACAGGGTTCGCACAGATACGCAGTATTTT
CASSVLDRVRTDTQYF
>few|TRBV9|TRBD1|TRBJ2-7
TGTGCCAGCAGCGTAGGGGGGACAGGGATTAGCGAGCAGTACTTC
CASSVGGTGISEQYF